This T cell receptor (beta chain) originates from a study of blood T cell repertoires in COVID-19. Overall study: Italy, Spain and the United States were the sources of the convalescent and acute COVID-19 samples. Sources were T cells, B-cell-depleted T cells, or PBMCs; the material itself was cDNA or gDNA.

Participants came from fewer than 25 US areas, aged about 18 to 100 years. Donors were grouped by their self-reported clinical history. Data came from immunoSEQ multiplex PCR; TCRdb stores just in-frame clones and leaves some out. The sample lists approximately 390,000 clones, approximately 91% occurring once. The CDR3 covers 14 residues. Germline CDR1 and CDR2: DFQATT and SNEGSKA (reference sequence). V shed 3 bases, J shed 0 bases, and the junction held 5 bases outside the gene matches. The TCR comes from a woman aged 40 to 55 with acute COVID-19. This chain connects TRBV20-1 to TRBJ2-7; TRBD1 matches 7 bases. Sequencing was performed on PBMCs or T cells enriched from blood (not recorded which). The CDR3: CSASGQAPSYEQYF. The CDR3 coding sequence is TGCAGTGCTAGTGGACAGGCCCCCTCCTACGAGCAGTACTTC.